The rows below give T cell receptor beta chains drawn from one sample of a study of T cell changes during pregnancy in multiple sclerosis. The table came from immunoSEQ multiplex PCR; TCRdb's copy has only in-frame clones and leaves some out. This table has approximately 46,000 clones, approximately 92% appearing once. The sequenced sample was CD8+ T cells from peripheral blood mononuclear cells, obtained after pregnancy. These receptors all come from a female donor with multiple sclerosis, enrolled in a pregnancy study. Both conserved end residues are part of each CDR3.

j_gene: TRBJ2-5
v_gene: TRBV6-5
CDR3aa: CASSYSGGLRETQYF

j_gene: TRBJ1-3
v_gene: TRBV5-8
CDR3aa: CASSLAPGQRRGNTIYF

j_gene: TRBJ2-7
v_gene: TRBV10-1
CDR3aa: CASSAARLAFPYEQYF

j_gene: TRBJ1-3
v_gene: TRBV7-7
CDR3aa: CASSRGTGGGNTIYF

j_gene: TRBJ1-4
v_gene: TRBV29-1
CDR3aa: CSVDGGADEKLFF

j_gene: TRBJ2-3
v_gene: TRBV7-3
CDR3aa: CASSFGGGMRTQYF

j_gene: TRBJ2-7
v_gene: TRBV5-4
CDR3aa: CASSPGTGDYEQYF

j_gene: TRBJ2-3
v_gene: TRBV6-5
CDR3aa: CASSQGGRADTQYF

j_gene: TRBJ2-2
v_gene: TRBV7-9
CDR3aa: CASSLWRGGPGELFF

j_gene: TRBJ2-7
v_gene: TRBV30
CDR3aa: CAWSVNGDYGQYF

j_gene: TRBJ1-1
v_gene: TRBV13
CDR3aa: CASRNSGGRSEAFF

j_gene: TRBJ1-6
v_gene: TRBV5-6
CDR3aa: CASSAGDNSPLHF

j_gene: TRBJ2-7
v_gene: TRBV11-2
CDR3aa: CASSLITVGYEQYF

j_gene: TRBJ1-1
v_gene: TRBV19
CDR3aa: CASGRVLSTEAFF

j_gene: TRBJ2-3
v_gene: TRBV4-3
CDR3aa: CASSQDMGGTDTQYF

j_gene: TRBJ1-5
v_gene: TRBV7-9
CDR3aa: CASSSTLGRQPQHF

j_gene: TRBJ2-2
v_gene: TRBV11-2
CDR3aa: CASSFGQGEAVNTGELFF

j_gene: TRBJ1-1
v_gene: TRBV11-2
CDR3aa: CASSLSRGHRPTEAFF

j_gene: TRBJ2-3
v_gene: TRBV7-3
CDR3aa: CASSSTSGVDTQYF

j_gene: TRBJ1-2
v_gene: TRBV5-4
CDR3aa: CASSLGTGLGYGYTF

j_gene: TRBJ2-2
v_gene: TRBV2
CDR3aa: CASCTSGREVTGELFF

j_gene: TRBJ2-7
v_gene: TRBV25-1
CDR3aa: CASSDQTGKEQYF

j_gene: TRBJ2-1
v_gene: TRBV30
CDR3aa: CAWSALSGEGSYNEQFF

j_gene: TRBJ2-7
v_gene: TRBV5-8
CDR3aa: CASSHSRWEGIDEQYF

j_gene: TRBJ1-1
v_gene: TRBV13
CDR3aa: CASSPTGWDEAFF

j_gene: TRBJ2-3
v_gene: TRBV6-5
CDR3aa: CASERGVPDTQYF

j_gene: TRBJ2-1
v_gene: TRBV5-4
CDR3aa: CASSLAVLPQDEQFF

j_gene: TRBJ2-2
v_gene: TRBV4-3
CDR3aa: CASSPRYGLAGNTGELFF

j_gene: TRBJ2-1
v_gene: TRBV6-4
CDR3aa: CASSDSAGMQFF

j_gene: TRBJ2-3
v_gene: TRBV13
CDR3aa: CASSFVGRSYTDTQYF

j_gene: TRBJ1-2
v_gene: TRBV5-1
CDR3aa: CASSWRKGRGLFGYTF

j_gene: TRBJ2-7
v_gene: TRBV27
CDR3aa: CASSPGQGAYEQYF

j_gene: TRBJ2-7
v_gene: TRBV27
CDR3aa: CASSPMWTRSSSYEQYF

j_gene: TRBJ1-1
v_gene: TRBV7-6
CDR3aa: CASSLPPGHDPRNTEAFF

j_gene: TRBJ2-1
v_gene: TRBV28
CDR3aa: CASSSGLAGGAGLDEQFF

j_gene: TRBJ1-1
v_gene: TRBV7-9
CDR3aa: CASSQGQGLNTEAFF

j_gene: TRBJ1-2
v_gene: TRBV27
CDR3aa: CASSQSSWGGYTF

j_gene: TRBJ1-1
v_gene: TRBV19
CDR3aa: CASSIGPGITDTEAFF

j_gene: TRBJ1-1
v_gene: TRBV9
CDR3aa: CASSSQGLNTEAFF

j_gene: TRBJ2-2
v_gene: TRBV30
CDR3aa: CAWNPGTGVSGELFF

j_gene: TRBJ1-5
v_gene: TRBV6-6
CDR3aa: CASSSDSAVNQPQHF

j_gene: TRBJ2-7
v_gene: TRBV6-6
CDR3aa: CASTTDRGTYEQYF

j_gene: TRBJ1-3
v_gene: TRBV27
CDR3aa: CASSSLPWGPGNTIYF

j_gene: TRBJ2-7
v_gene: TRBV27
CDR3aa: CASSFTARFDSYEQYF